One sample yielded the 9 T cell receptor beta chains listed below, sequenced in a study of cytomegalovirus exposure and HLA in healthy donors. Primers included in the PCR were 60 Vbeta and 13 Jbeta primers. The method was immunoSEQ multiplex PCR; TCRdb's version includes in-frame clones alone and lacks a portion of them. The sample has under 250,000 clones, 82% seen once. Sample: PBMCs. All receptors derive from a man aged 35-49 years in good health and CMV-seropositive.

There are a few counts of this clone. The V call is TRBV7-6, the J call TRBJ1-2; 7 positions agree with TRBD1. Germline-derived CDR1 and CDR2 are SGHVS and FNYEAQ. This CDR3 has 14 residues. J lost 4 bases, V lost 5 bases, and 7 bases had no gene match. The CDR3 DNA follows: TGTGCCAGCAGCCCACAGGGGATAGGCTATGGCTACACCTTC. This gives the protein CASSPQGIGYGYTF.

The chain is built from TRBV5-1 and TRBJ1-2; D is perhaps TRBD1 (5 bases). The CDR3 totals 14 residues. Looked up from germline, CDR1 is SGHRS and CDR2 is YFSETQ. V dropped 0 bases and J dropped 2 bases, with 8 bases sitting between them. For the CDR3, the DNA is TGCGCCAGCAGCTTGGAGGCAGGGAACTATGGCTACACCTTC. Amino acids: CASSLEAGNYGYTF.

The CDR3 loop is CASTVHRVGTGELFF. Here the CDR3 DNA reads TGTGCCAGCACCGTTCACAGGGTGGGCACCGGGGAGCTGTTTTTT. This chain joins TRBV7-6 and TRBJ2-2; TRBD1 is a possible D gene (6 bases). Germline lookup yields CDR1 SGHVS and CDR2 FNYEAQ. The CDR3 is made up of 15 amino acids. V lost 7 bases, J lost 4 bases, and 16 bases lay in between.

The V gene is TRBV6-5, the J gene TRBJ2-1; 8 bases are shared with TRBD2. Germline V gives CDR1 MNHEY, CDR2 SVGAGI. The V segment lost 2 bases and the J segment 5 bases; nucleotides outside the gene matches: 8. The CDR3 is 16 residues long. CDR3 nucleotide sequence: TGTGCCAGCAGTTACGTAGGACTAGCCCCTGACAATGAGCAGTTCTTC. Translation: CASSYVGLAPDNEQFF.

The rearrangement links TRBV29-1 to TRBJ1-2; 9 bases agree with TRBD1. Unmatched junction bases numbered 8, after V lost 7 bases and J lost 8 bases. Germline CDR1 SQVTM, CDR2 ANQGSEA. CDR3 length: 12 amino acids. Here the CDR3 reads CSGYRGQGGYTF. The CDR3 DNA is TGCAGCGGCTACAGGGGGCAGGGAGGCTACACCTTC.

This clone turned up a few times. The chain recombines TRBV10-1 with TRBJ1-1; no definite D call. This CDR3 region has 13 residues. The germline gives CDR1 WNHNN, CDR2 SYGVQD (reference sequence). V shed 1 base and J shed 7 bases, with 10 bases lying between them. DNA for the CDR3: TGCGCCAGCAGTGAGTTCTACAGCAGTGAAGCTTTCTTT. Translated: CASSEFYSSEAFF.

CDR3 residues: CASSPPRDRDEKLFF. CDR3 DNA: TGTGCCAGCAGTCCCCCCAGGGATAGAGATGAAAAACTGTTTTTT. The V call is TRBV28, the J call TRBJ1-4, with D perhaps TRBD1 (5 bases). There are 15 residues in the CDR3. In germline, CDR1 is MDHEN, CDR2 SYDVKM. V was trimmed by 5 bases and J by 6 bases, leaving 16 bases between them.

The chain's CDR3 is CASSLMGQGNYGYTF. CDR3 DNA sequence: TGTGCCAGCAGCTTAATGGGACAGGGAAACTATGGCTACACCTTC. The chain couples TRBV7-9 to TRBJ1-2; 9 nucleotides line up with TRBD1. CDR3 size: 15 residues. Germline values: CDR1 SEHNR, CDR2 FQNEAQ (reference sequence). Losses at the gene ends were 2 bases for V and 2 bases for J; bases not matched to a gene: 3. The variable domain in full, with the rest retrieved from reference TRBV7-9 and TRBJ1-2, is DTGVSQNPRHKITKRGQNVTFRCDPISEHNRLYWYRQTLGQGPEFLTYFQNEAQLEKSRLLSDRFSAERPKGSFSTLEIQRTEQGDSAMYLCASSLMGQGNYGYTFGSGTRLTVV.

V and J are TRBV10-1 and TRBJ2-1, with 13 bases fitting TRBD2. From germline, CDR1 is WNHNN and CDR2 SYGVQD (reference sequence). With V trimmed by 5 bases and J by 2 bases, 3 bases remained unmatched. There are 16 residues in the CDR3. CDR3 region: CASSKTSGGTYNEQFF. CDR3 DNA sequence: TGCGCCAGCAGTAAGACTAGCGGGGGGACCTACAATGAGCAGTTCTTC.